These T cell receptor beta chains were read from a single sample in a study of shared clonotypes between healthy human individuals. Clones were sequenced by immunoSEQ multiplex PCR, and TCRdb holds only the in-frame ones, with some missing. Of 1.6 million or so clones listed, 98% were seen once; the top ten hold around 0.33%. Sequences were obtained from naive CD4+ T cells sorted from blood. These receptors originate from a man aged 30 to 45 in good health. Each CDR3 is given with its conserved first and last residue. Each record gives: V gene, J gene, D gene, clone size, CDR3 protein, CDR3 DNA. The D gene is left open where the match is weak. The size of a clone is reported for some rows only, either as once, few or many, or as a class for expanded clones.

>TRBV9|TRBJ2-2|-|-
CASSADRYTGELFF
TGTGCCAGCAGCGCCGACAGATACACCGGGGAGCTGTTTTTT
>TRBV6-1|TRBJ2-7|TRBD2|-
CATWTSGRALYEQYF
TGTGCCACCTGGACTAGCGGGAGGGCCCTCTACGAGCAGTACTTC
>TRBV5-1|TRBJ1-2|TRBD1|once
CASSLDPGTGLNYGYTF
TGCGCCAGCAGCTTGGATCCTGGGACAGGGTTGAACTATGGCTACACCTTC
>TRBV5-1|TRBJ2-3|-|-
CASSRLETDTQYF
TGCGCCAGCAGCCGGCTGGAGACAGATACGCAGTATTTT
>TRBV2|TRBJ1-2|-|-
CASSDVATNYGYTF
TGTGCCAGCAGTGACGTGGCAACTAACTATGGCTACACCTTC
>TRBV5-1|TRBJ2-7|-|-
CASRIGQNYEQYF
TGCGCCAGCCGCATCGGACAGAACTACGAGCAGTACTTC
>TRBV19|TRBJ2-3|-|-
CASSTLDTQYF
TGTGCCAGTAGTACTTTAGATACGCAGTATTTT
>TRBV5-6|TRBJ2-1|TRBD1|-
CASRYDRASYNEQFF
TGTGCCAGCAGATATGACAGGGCCTCCTACAATGAGCAGTTCTTC
>TRBV7-2|TRBJ2-7|TRBD2|-
CASSLDREGPKQYF
TGTGCCAGCAGCTTAGACCGGGAGGGCCCAAAGCAGTACTTC
>TRBV10-3|TRBJ2-3|TRBD2|-
CAIRGSLGLADTDTQYF
TGTGCCATCAGGGGATCGTTGGGACTAGCGGACACAGATACGCAGTATTTT
>TRBV2|TRBJ2-1|TRBD1|-
CASRDRGRDEQFF
TGTGCCAGCAGGGACAGGGGACGAGATGAGCAGTTCTTC
>TRBV19|TRBJ2-5|-|-
CASSIPGTETQYF
TGTGCCAGTAGTATTCCAGGGACGGAGACCCAGTACTTC
>TRBV6-5|TRBJ2-7|TRBD1|-
CASSRGTGGSYEQYF
TGTGCCAGCAGTAGAGGGACAGGGGGTTCCTACGAGCAGTACTTC
>TRBV6-5|TRBJ1-2|-|once
CASSPGAMANYGYTF
TGTGCCAGCTCTCCGGGGGCCATGGCGAACTATGGCTACACCTTC
>TRBV2|TRBJ2-3|-|-
CASQLVGYTDTQYF
TGTGCCAGCCAACTGGTTGGGTACACAGATACGCAGTATTTT
>TRBV18|TRBJ2-3|-|once
CASSPPPTDTQYF
TGTGCCAGCTCACCACCCCCAACAGATACGCAGTATTTT
>TRBV7-9|TRBJ2-3|-|-
CASGPGKVGADTQYF
TGTGCCAGCGGCCCCGGCAAAGTGGGTGCAGATACGCAGTATTTT
>TRBV2|TRBJ1-4|-|-
CARSGGATNEKLFF
TGTGCCAGATCCGGCGGTGCAACTAATGAAAAACTGTTTTTT
>TRBV5-5|TRBJ2-7|-|-
CASSLDRVIEQYF
TGTGCCAGCAGCTTGGACAGAGTTATAGAGCAGTACTTC
>TRBV7-8|TRBJ2-7|-|-
CASRGPGSPDYEQYF
TGTGCCAGCAGGGGACCAGGCTCACCTGACTACGAGCAGTACTTC
>TRBV29-1|TRBJ1-5|TRBD1|-
CSVGQGVNQPQHF
TGCAGCGTTGGACAGGGGGTAAATCAGCCCCAGCATTTT
>TRBV10-1|TRBJ1-2|-|-
CASSESPRRGYTF
TGCGCCAGCAGTGAGTCCCCTCGGCGCGGCTACACCTTC
>TRBV18|TRBJ1-1|-|-
CASSPLPPTNINTEAFF
TGTGCCAGCTCACCACTCCCTCCGACAAACATTAACACTGAAGCTTTCTTT
>TRBV9|TRBJ2-3|-|-
CASSRAGDTQYF
TGTGCCAGCAGCCGAGCGGGCGATACGCAGTATTTT
>TRBV30|TRBJ2-7|-|-
CAWKTGPYEQYF
TGTGCCTGGAAGACGGGCCCCTACGAGCAGTACTTC
>TRBV28|TRBJ1-3|-|-
CASSQTRVAGNTIYF
TGTGCCAGCAGCCAGACCAGGGTAGCCGGAAACACCATATATTTT
>TRBV6-5|TRBJ1-1|TRBD1|-
CASSHRQGRNTEAFF
TGTGCCAGCAGTCATAGACAGGGGAGGAACACTGAAGCTTTCTTT
>TRBV18|TRBJ2-7|-|-
CASSPTDAVGNEQYF
TGTGCCAGCTCACCAACTGACGCGGTGGGGAACGAGCAGTACTTC